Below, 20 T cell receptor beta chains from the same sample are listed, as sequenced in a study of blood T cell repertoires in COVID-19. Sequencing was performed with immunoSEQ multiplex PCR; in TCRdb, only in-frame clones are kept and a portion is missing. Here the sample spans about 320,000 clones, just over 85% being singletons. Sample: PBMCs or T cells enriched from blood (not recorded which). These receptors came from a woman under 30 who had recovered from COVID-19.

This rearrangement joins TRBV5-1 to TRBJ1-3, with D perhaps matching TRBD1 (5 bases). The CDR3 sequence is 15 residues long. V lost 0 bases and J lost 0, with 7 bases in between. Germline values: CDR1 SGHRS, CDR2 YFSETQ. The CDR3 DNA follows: TGCGCCAGCAGCTTGGACAGGAGCTCTGGAAACACCATATATTTT. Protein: CASSLDRSSGNTIYF.

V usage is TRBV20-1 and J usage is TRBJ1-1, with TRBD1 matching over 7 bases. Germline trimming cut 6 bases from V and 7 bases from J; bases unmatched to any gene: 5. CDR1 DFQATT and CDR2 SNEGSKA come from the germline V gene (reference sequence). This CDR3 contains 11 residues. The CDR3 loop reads CSALRQGEAFF. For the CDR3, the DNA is TGCAGTGCCCTAAGACAGGGTGAAGCTTTCTTT.

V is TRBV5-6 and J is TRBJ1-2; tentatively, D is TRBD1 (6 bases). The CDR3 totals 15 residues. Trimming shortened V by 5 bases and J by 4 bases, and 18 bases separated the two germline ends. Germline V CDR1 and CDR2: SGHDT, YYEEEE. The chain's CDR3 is CASSPVPAGAYGYTF. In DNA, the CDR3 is TGTGCCAGCAGTCCCGTCCCCGCAGGGGCCTATGGCTACACCTTC.

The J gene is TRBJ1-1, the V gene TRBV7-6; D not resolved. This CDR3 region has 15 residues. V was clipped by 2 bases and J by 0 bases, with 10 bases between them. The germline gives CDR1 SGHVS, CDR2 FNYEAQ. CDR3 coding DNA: TGTGCCAGCAGCTTAAATCCGGGGATGAACACTGAAGCTTTCTTT. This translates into CASSLNPGMNTEAFF. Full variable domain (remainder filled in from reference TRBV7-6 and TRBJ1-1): GAGVSQSPRYKVTKRGQDVALRCDPISGHVSLYWYRQALGQGPEFLTYFNYEAQQDKSGLPNDRFSAERPEGSISTLTIQRTEQRDSAMYRCASSLNPGMNTEAFFGQGTRLTVV.

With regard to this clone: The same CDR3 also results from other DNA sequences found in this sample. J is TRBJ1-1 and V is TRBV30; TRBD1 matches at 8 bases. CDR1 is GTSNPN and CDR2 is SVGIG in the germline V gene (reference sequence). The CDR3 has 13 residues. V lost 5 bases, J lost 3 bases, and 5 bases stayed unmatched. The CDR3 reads CAWSRGLDTEAFF. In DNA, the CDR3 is TGTGCCTGGTCCAGGGGGCTAGACACTGAAGCTTTCTTT. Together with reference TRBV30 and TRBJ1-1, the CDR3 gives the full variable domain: SQTIHQWPATLVQPVGSPLSLECTVEGTSNPNLYWYRQAAGRGLQLLFYSVGIGQISSEVPQNLSASRPQDRQFILSSKKLLLSDSGFYLCAWSRGLDTEAFFGQGTRLTVV.

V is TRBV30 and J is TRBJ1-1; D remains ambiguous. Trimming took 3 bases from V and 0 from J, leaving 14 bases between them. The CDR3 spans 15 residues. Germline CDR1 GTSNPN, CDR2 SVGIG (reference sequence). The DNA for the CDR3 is TGTGCCTGGAGCCCCTTCGGAGGGTTGAACACTGAAGCTTTCTTT. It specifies CAWSPFGGLNTEAFF.

CDR3 in DNA: TGTGCCAGTAGTACTTTCGGGGAGCCAGCCTACGAGCAGTACTTC. Translation gives CASSTFGEPAYEQYF. This rearrangement joins TRBV19 to TRBJ2-7; D is possibly TRBD2 (5 bases). The CDR3 length is 15 residues. Trimming removed 4 bases from V and 2 bases from J, with 15 bases in between. From germline, CDR1 is LNHDA and CDR2 SQIVND (reference sequence).

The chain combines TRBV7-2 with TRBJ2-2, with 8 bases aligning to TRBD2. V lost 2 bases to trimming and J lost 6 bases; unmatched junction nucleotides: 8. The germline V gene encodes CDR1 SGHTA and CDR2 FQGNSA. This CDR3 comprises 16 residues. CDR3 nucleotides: TGTGCCAGCAGCTTAACCAGCGGGAGACGCTCCGGGGAGCTGTTTTTT. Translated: CASSLTSGRRSGELFF.

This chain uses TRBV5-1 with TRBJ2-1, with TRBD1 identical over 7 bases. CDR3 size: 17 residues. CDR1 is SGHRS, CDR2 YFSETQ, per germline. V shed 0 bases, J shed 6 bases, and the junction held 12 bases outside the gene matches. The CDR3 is CASSLAGERGRLNEQFF. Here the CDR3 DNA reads TGCGCCAGCAGCTTGGCCGGAGAGAGGGGGCGACTCAATGAGCAGTTCTTC. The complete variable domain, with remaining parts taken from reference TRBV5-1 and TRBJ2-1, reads KAGVTQTPRYLIKTRGQQVTLSCSPISGHRSVSWYQQTPGQGLQFLFEYFSETQRNKGNFPGRFSGRQFSNSRSEMNVSTLELGDSALYLCASSLAGERGRLNEQFFGPGTRLTVL.

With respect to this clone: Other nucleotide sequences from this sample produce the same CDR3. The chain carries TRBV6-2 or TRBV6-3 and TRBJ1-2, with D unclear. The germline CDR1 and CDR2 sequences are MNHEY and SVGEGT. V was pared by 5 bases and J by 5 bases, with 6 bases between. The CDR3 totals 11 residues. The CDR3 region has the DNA TGTGCCAGCAGTCCACTTTATGGCTACACCTTC. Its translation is CASSPLYGYTF.

CDR3 DNA sequence: TGTGCCAGCAGCCCCCGCAGGGTGACAGATACGCAGTATTTT. It codes for CASSPRRVTDTQYF. The chain joins TRBV7-9 to TRBJ2-3; D might be TRBD1 (5 bases). With 5 bases removed from V and 3 bases from J, the gap between germline ends came to 12 bases. Germline V gene data show CDR1 as SEHNR and CDR2 as FQNEAQ (reference sequence). The CDR3 has 14 amino acids.

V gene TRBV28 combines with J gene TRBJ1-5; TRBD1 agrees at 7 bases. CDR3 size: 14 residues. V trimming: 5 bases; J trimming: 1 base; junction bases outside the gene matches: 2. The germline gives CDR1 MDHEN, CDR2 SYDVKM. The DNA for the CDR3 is TGTGCCAGCAGTAGGACAGGCAGCAATCAGCCCCAGCATTTT. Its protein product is CASSRTGSNQPQHF.

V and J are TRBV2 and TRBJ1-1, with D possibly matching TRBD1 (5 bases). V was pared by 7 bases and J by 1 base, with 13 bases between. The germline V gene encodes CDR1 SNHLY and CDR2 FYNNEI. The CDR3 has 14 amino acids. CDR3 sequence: CASIPWGGNTEAFF. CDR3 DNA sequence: TGTGCCAGCATTCCCTGGGGCGGGAACACTGAAGCTTTCTTT.

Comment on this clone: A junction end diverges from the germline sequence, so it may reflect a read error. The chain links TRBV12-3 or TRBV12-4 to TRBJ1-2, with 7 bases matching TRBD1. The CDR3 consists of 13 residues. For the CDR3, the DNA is TGTGCCAGCAGGATAGGGGCAGGGGGGCCCCTCATCTTC. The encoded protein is CASRIGAGGPLIF.

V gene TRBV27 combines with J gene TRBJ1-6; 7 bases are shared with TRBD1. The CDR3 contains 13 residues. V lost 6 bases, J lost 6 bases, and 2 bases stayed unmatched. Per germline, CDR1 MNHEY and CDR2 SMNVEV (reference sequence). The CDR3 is CASRQGSNSPLHF. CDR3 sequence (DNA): TGTGCCAGCAGACAGGGGTCTAATTCACCCCTCCACTTT.

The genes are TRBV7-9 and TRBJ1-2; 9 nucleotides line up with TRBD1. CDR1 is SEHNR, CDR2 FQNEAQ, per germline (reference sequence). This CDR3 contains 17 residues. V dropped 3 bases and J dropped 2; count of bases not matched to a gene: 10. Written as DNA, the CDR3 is TGTGCCAGCAGCTTGGGAACAGGGGGCGTAGAGAACTATGGCTACACCTTC. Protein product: CASSLGTGGVENYGYTF.

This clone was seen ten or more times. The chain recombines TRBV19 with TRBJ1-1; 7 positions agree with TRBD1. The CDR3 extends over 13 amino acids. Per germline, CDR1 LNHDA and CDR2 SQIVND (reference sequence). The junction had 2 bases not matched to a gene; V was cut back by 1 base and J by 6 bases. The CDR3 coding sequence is TGTGCCAGTAGTATAGCAGGGGGATCTGAAGCTTTCTTT. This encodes CASSIAGGSEAFF.

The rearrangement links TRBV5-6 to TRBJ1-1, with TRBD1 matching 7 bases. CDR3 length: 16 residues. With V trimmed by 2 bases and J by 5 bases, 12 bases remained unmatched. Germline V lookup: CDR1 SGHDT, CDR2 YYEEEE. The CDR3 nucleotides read TGTGCCAGCAGCTTAGGGTTAGGGCAGGGGGAGACTGAAGCTTTCTTT. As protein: CASSLGLGQGETEAFF. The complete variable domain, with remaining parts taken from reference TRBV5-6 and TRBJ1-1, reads DAGVTQSPTHLIKTRGQQVTLRCSPKSGHDTVSWYQQALGQGPQFIFQYYEEEERQRGNFPDRFSGHQFPNYSSELNVNALLLGDSALYLCASSLGLGQGETEAFFGQGTRLTVV.

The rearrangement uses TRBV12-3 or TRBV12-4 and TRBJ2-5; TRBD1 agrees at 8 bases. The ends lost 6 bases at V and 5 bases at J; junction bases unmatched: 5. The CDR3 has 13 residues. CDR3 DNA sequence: TGTGCCAGCAGCACACAGGGGGTTGAGACCCAGTACTTC. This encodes CASSTQGVETQYF.

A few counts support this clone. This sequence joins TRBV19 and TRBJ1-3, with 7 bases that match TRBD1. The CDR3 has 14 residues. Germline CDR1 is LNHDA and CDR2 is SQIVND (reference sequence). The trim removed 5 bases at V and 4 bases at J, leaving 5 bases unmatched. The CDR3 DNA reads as TGTGCCAGTAGTTTTGGGGACAGAGGAAACACCATATATTTT. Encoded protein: CASSFGDRGNTIYF.